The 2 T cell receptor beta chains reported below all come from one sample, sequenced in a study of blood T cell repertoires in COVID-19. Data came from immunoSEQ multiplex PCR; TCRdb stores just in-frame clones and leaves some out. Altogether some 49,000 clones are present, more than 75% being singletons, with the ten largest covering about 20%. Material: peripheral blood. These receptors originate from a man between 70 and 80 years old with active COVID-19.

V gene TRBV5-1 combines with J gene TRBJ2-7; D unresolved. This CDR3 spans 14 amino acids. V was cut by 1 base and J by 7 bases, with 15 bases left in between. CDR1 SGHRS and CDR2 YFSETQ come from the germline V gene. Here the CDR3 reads CASSLFADRREQYF. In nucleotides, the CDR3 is TGCGCCAGCAGCTTGTTCGCGGATCGGAGAGAGCAGTACTTC.

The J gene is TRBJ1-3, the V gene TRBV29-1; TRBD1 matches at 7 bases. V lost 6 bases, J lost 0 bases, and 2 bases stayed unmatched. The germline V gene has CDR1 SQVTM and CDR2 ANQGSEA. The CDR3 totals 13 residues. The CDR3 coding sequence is TGCAGCGTAGCAGGGGGCTCTGGAAACACCATATATTTT. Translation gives CSVAGGSGNTIYF.